Presented here are 3 T cell receptor beta chains from one specimen sequenced in a study of regulatory T cells in long-lasting Graves disease. HTBI primers from iRepertoire and Arm-PCR of CDR3 regions yielded the TCR beta libraries. One entry per CDR3 protein results from TCRdb running MiXCR on the multiplex PCR reads. Of under 350,000 distinct CDR3 sequences in the sample, roughly 21% were seen once. Documented time point: persistent/refractory GD, antithyroid drugs over 5 years with positive TRAb. With RNA extracted from PBMCs as input, the TCR library was made. The sequencing used peripheral blood mononuclear cells (PBMCs), collected when the disease was refractory, from a patient treated with antithyroid drugs. The receptors derive from a female donor with Graves disease.

J is TRBJ2-7 and V is TRBV10-3, with 7 bases lining up with TRBD2. Germline V gene data show CDR1 as ENHRY and CDR2 as SYGVKD. The V and J ends lost 0 bases and 1 base, in that order; junction bases with no gene match: 3. The length of the CDR3 is 15 residues. The CDR3 bases are TGTGCCATCAGTGAGTCTGCGGGGGTTTCCTACGAGCAGTACTTC. This sequence encodes CAISESAGVSYEQYF.

This clonotype was seen many times. The chain combines TRBV28 with TRBJ1-5; no definite D call. Germline loops: CDR1 MDHEN, CDR2 SYDVKM. Trimming took 6 bases from V and 9 from J, leaving 12 bases between them. CDR3 size: 12 residues. The CDR3 nucleotides read TGTGCCAGCAGCCAGGAGGGTAGGCCCCAGCATTTT. The encoded protein is CASSQEGRPQHF.

The CDR3 loop is CSVGEVIETQYF. The CDR3 DNA reads as TGCAGCGTTGGGGAGGTTATAGAGACCCAGTACTTC. This sequence joins TRBV29-1 and TRBJ2-5, with D perhaps matching TRBD2 (6 bases). V lost 4 bases and J lost 4, with 10 bases in between. The CDR3 contains 12 residues. From germline, CDR1 is SQVTM and CDR2 ANQGSEA.